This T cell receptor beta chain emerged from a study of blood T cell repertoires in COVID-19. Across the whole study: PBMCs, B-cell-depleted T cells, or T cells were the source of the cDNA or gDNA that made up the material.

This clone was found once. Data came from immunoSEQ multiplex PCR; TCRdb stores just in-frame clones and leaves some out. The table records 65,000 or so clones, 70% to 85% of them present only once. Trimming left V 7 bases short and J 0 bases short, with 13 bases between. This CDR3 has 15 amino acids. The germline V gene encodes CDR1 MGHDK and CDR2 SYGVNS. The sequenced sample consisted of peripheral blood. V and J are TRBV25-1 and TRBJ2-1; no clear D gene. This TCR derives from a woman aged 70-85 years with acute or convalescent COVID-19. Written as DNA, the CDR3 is TGTGCCAGCATTGACGGGTTCAGCTCCTACAATGAGCAGTTCTTC. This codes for CASIDGFSSYNEQFF.